Presented here are 24 T cell receptor beta chains from one specimen sequenced in a study of CD8 T cells in Susac syndrome. The authors reverse transcribed roughly 0.5 to 1 ug RNA with random hexamers. MiXCR, run by TCRdb on the immunoSEQ multiplex PCR reads, gives a single entry per CDR3 protein. The sample holds 150,000 or so distinct CDR3 sequences, roughly 95% seen once. The sample comprised CD4+ T cells from PBMCs. These receptors originate from a human donor with multiple sclerosis.

V and J are TRBV14 and TRBJ2-1; 7 bases fit TRBD2. This CDR3 region has 13 residues. Losses at the gene ends were 0 bases for V and 14 bases for J; bases not matched to a gene: 7. CDR1 is SGHDN, CDR2 FVKESK, per germline. The CDR3 DNA sequence: TGTGCCAGCAGCCAAGATAGGGCGGGAGTGAAGTTCTTC. Protein sequence: CASSQDRAGVKFF.

This sequence joins TRBV7-3 and TRBJ2-1, with 7 bases that match TRBD2. J was trimmed by 9 bases and V by 4 bases; bases with no gene match: 6. CDR3 length: 13 amino acids. Per germline, CDR1 SGHTA and CDR2 FQGTGA. For the CDR3, the DNA is TGTGCCAGCAGCTCAGACACTAGCGCTGAGCAGTTCTTC. It specifies CASSSDTSAEQFF.

V is TRBV3-1 and J is TRBJ2-3; D gene uncertain. This CDR3 region has 15 residues. Trimming stripped 0 bases from V and 0 bases from J, with 7 bases between. Germline-derived CDR1 and CDR2 are LGHDT and YNNKEL (reference sequence). CDR3 sequence (DNA): TGTGCCAGCAGCCAAGATCCGGTTAGCACAGATACGCAGTATTTT. This translates into CASSQDPVSTDTQYF.

The genes are TRBV19 and TRBJ2-1; tentatively, D is TRBD2 (5 bases). The CDR3 has 14 amino acids. The germline CDR1 and CDR2 sequences are LNHDA and SQIVND (reference sequence). V was cut by 8 bases and J by 4 bases, with 15 bases left in between. The CDR3 region is CASSLTGRYNEQFF. Written as DNA, the CDR3 is TGTGCCAGTTCTCTGACGGGAAGGTACAATGAGCAGTTCTTC.

The chain carries TRBV12-3 or TRBV12-4 and TRBJ2-7, with TRBD2 as a possible D gene (6 bases). The V and J ends lost 5 bases and 2 bases respectively, with 13 bases between them. The CDR3 is 14 amino acids. Here the CDR3 reads CASSQGPGAYEQYF. CDR3 nucleotide sequence: TGTGCCAGCAGTCAAGGCCCGGGAGCCTACGAGCAGTACTTC.

The chain uses TRBV24-1 and TRBJ2-3; 10 bases agree with TRBD1. Germline assignment: CDR1 KGHDR and CDR2 SFDVKD. The CDR3 loop spans 15 amino acids. Germline trimming cut 6 bases from V and 4 bases from J; bases unmatched to any gene: 6. The CDR3 nucleotides read TGTGCCACCAGTCCGGGACAGGGGAGGGCAGATACGCAGTATTTT. As protein: CATSPGQGRADTQYF.

The rearrangement uses TRBV12-3 or TRBV12-4 and TRBJ1-2; D is possibly TRBD1 (5 bases). This CDR3 is built from 12 residues. Trimming stripped 7 bases from V and 6 bases from J, with 12 bases between. The CDR3 bases are TGTGCCAGCAATTGGGGGGGGAATGGCTACACCTTC. Amino acid sequence: CASNWGGNGYTF.

CDR3 protein: CATSATTSGRKETQYF. The CDR3 DNA reads TGTGCCACCAGTGCTACTACTAGCGGGAGGAAAGAGACCCAGTACTTC. The chain recombines TRBV24-1 with TRBJ2-5, with TRBD2 matching over 12 bases. Trimming removed 5 bases from V and 3 bases from J; junction bases left unmatched: 6. Germline V lookup: CDR1 KGHDR, CDR2 SFDVKD. The CDR3 has 16 residues.

In its sample, this clonotype was seen once. The V and J genes are TRBV29-1 and TRBJ2-5, with TRBD1 identical over 9 bases. CDR1 and CDR2 (germline): SQVTM, ANQGSEA. This CDR3 spans 13 amino acids. V was pared by 8 bases and J by 5 bases, with 9 bases of the junction left unmatched. The DNA of the CDR3 is TGCAGCCTCGAGGGACAGGGTTGGGAGACCCAGTACTTC. Protein sequence: CSLEGQGWETQYF.

J is TRBJ1-1 and V is TRBV14; no firm D call. Trimming shortened V by 0 bases and J by 0 bases, and 5 bases separated the two germline ends. CDR1 and CDR2 (germline): SGHDN, FVKESK. The CDR3 consists of 14 residues. CDR3 sequence (DNA): TGTGCCAGCAGCCAAGAAGTGGTGAACACTGAAGCTTTCTTT. This translates into CASSQEVVNTEAFF.

The chain has TRBV20-1 and TRBJ1-3, with D maybe TRBD1 (5 bases). The CDR3 runs 14 residues. Germline CDR1 and CDR2: DFQATT and SNEGSKA (reference sequence). Trimming stripped 4 bases from V and 1 base from J, with 11 bases between. For the CDR3, the DNA is TGCAGTGCTACAGGGATCGTTTCTGGAAACACCATATATTTT. As protein: CSATGIVSGNTIYF.

V gene TRBV20-1 combines with J gene TRBJ1-2; D is perhaps TRBD1 (6 bases). V lost 3 bases, J lost 3 bases, and 8 bases lay in between. The CDR3 spans 12 residues. Germline values: CDR1 DFQATT, CDR2 SNEGSKA (reference sequence). Here the CDR3 DNA reads TGCAGTGCTAGGAACAGGGACTATGGCTACACCTTC. As protein: CSARNRDYGYTF.

J is TRBJ1-5 and V is TRBV28, with D uncertain. Germline V gives CDR1 MDHEN, CDR2 SYDVKM. The CDR3 spans 12 residues. With 7 bases removed from V and 7 bases from J, the gap between germline ends came to 11 bases. The DNA of the CDR3 is TGTGCCAGCATGGTGATTAACCAGCCCCAGCATTTT. It translates to CASMVINQPQHF. The full variable domain, with the rest looked up from reference TRBV28 and TRBJ1-5, is DVKVTQSSRYLVKRTGEKVFLECVQDMDHENMFWYRQDPGLGLRLIYFSYDVKMKEKGDIPEGYSVSREKKERFSLILESASTNQTSMYLCASMVINQPQHFGDGTRLSIL.

The rearrangement links TRBV18 to TRBJ1-5; no reliable D call. This CDR3 spans 16 amino acids. Germline V gene data show CDR1 as KGHSH and CDR2 as LQKENI. The germline V and J ends were trimmed by 3 bases and 6 bases, with 18 bases remaining between them. CDR3 protein: CASSPSSRAGSQPQHF. Written as DNA, the CDR3 is TGTGCCAGCTCACCCTCCTCCCGCGCGGGGAGTCAGCCCCAGCATTTT.

As regards this clonotype: A junction end diverges from the germline sequence, so it may reflect a read error. The genes are TRBV7-2 and TRBJ1-1, with 12 bases fitting TRBD1. CDR3 length: 15 residues. Germline-derived CDR1 and CDR2 are SGHTA and FQGNSA. This CDR3 reads CASSMDGTGGTEASF. The CDR3 DNA sequence: TGTGCCAGCAGCATGGACGGGACAGGGGGCACTGAAGCTTCCTTT.

The gene calls are TRBV4-3 and TRBJ1-2, with 8 bases aligning to TRBD1. This CDR3 has 15 residues. The germline V gene encodes CDR1 LGHNA and CDR2 YSLEER. V lost 0 bases, J lost 8 bases, and 8 bases stayed unmatched. The CDR3 region has the DNA TGCGCCAGCAGCCAAGATCAGACAGGGGAATTGGGCTACACCTTC. Translation: CASSQDQTGELGYTF.

The chain uses TRBV18 and TRBJ2-7; possible D gene TRBD1, 5 bases. CDR1 KGHSH and CDR2 LQKENI come from the germline V gene. Trimming removed 3 bases at V and 3 bases at J, with 12 bases between. The CDR3 sequence is 14 residues long. The CDR3: CASSPDRGSYEQYF. CDR3 sequence (DNA): TGTGCCAGCTCACCTGATAGGGGTAGCTACGAGCAGTACTTC.

This chain joins TRBV7-2 and TRBJ2-7; 10 bases are a match to TRBD2. The CDR3 sequence is 14 residues long. Germline V gene data show CDR1 as SGHTA and CDR2 as FQGNSA. Losses at the gene ends were 6 bases for V and 4 bases for J; bases not matched to a gene: 6. CDR3 sequence reads: CASSGAGGGYEQYF. The CDR3 DNA reads TGTGCCAGCAGTGGAGCGGGAGGGGGGTACGAGCAGTACTTC.

This sequence joins TRBV20-1 and TRBJ2-2; possibly TRBD1 for D (5 bases). Germline CDR1 is DFQATT and CDR2 is SNEGSKA (reference sequence). The CDR3 extends over 11 amino acids. The V gene lost 5 bases and the J gene lost 6 bases, with 7 bases spanning the gap. The CDR3 here is CSAPRAGELFF. The CDR3 DNA is TGCAGTGCTCCCAGGGCCGGGGAGCTGTTTTTT.

The chain combines TRBV30 with TRBJ2-2; perhaps TRBD2 as D (6 bases). There are 14 residues in the CDR3. Trimming cost V 3 bases and J 5 bases, with 13 bases left between them. The germline gives CDR1 GTSNPN, CDR2 SVGIG (reference sequence). In nucleotides, the CDR3 is TGTGCCTGGAGCGGACGGGGGTGGACCGGGGAGCTGTTTTTT. Protein product: CAWSGRGWTGELFF. The entire variable domain, with the rest obtained from reference TRBV30 and TRBJ2-2, is as follows: SQTIHQWPATLVQPVGSPLSLECTVEGTSNPNLYWYRQAAGRGLQLLFYSVGIGQISSEVPQNLSASRPQDRQFILSSKKLLLSDSGFYLCAWSGRGWTGELFFGEGSRLTVL.

This chain uses TRBV3-1 with TRBJ2-2; D is unclear. Trimming pared 1 base from V and 3 bases from J, leaving 9 bases between. The CDR3 length is 15 residues. Germline V gene data show CDR1 as LGHDT and CDR2 as YNNKEL (reference sequence). The CDR3 nucleotides are TGTGCCAGCAGCCAAGCGCCTGGGTACACCGGGGAGCTGTTTTTT. As protein: CASSQAPGYTGELFF.

V is TRBV5-1 and J is TRBJ2-5; D is possibly TRBD2 (6 bases). Trimming cost V 3 bases and J 0 bases, with 6 bases left between them. Per germline, CDR1 SGHRS and CDR2 YFSETQ. The CDR3 length is 13 residues. The CDR3 sequence: CASSWEDQETQYF. CDR3 in DNA: TGCGCCAGCAGCTGGGAGGACCAAGAGACCCAGTACTTC.

V and J are TRBV6-4 and TRBJ2-5; 8 bases align to TRBD2. V lost 5 bases and J lost 5; bases outside the gene matches: 10. Germline V gene data show CDR1 as MRHNA and CDR2 as SNTAGT. The CDR3 has 15 amino acids. CDR3 region: CASSQSGGVRETQYF. CDR3 coding DNA: TGTGCCAGCAGTCAAAGCGGGGGAGTCCGGGAGACCCAGTACTTC.

The genes are TRBV13 and TRBJ2-3; D remains unclear. This CDR3 is 15 amino acids long. With 3 bases removed from V and 4 bases from J, the gap between germline ends came to 14 bases. CDR1 and CDR2 (germline): PRHDT, FYEKMQ (reference sequence). The CDR3 protein is CASSFSDPGPDTQYF. CDR3 DNA sequence: TGTGCCAGCAGCTTTTCGGACCCCGGGCCAGATACGCAGTATTTT.